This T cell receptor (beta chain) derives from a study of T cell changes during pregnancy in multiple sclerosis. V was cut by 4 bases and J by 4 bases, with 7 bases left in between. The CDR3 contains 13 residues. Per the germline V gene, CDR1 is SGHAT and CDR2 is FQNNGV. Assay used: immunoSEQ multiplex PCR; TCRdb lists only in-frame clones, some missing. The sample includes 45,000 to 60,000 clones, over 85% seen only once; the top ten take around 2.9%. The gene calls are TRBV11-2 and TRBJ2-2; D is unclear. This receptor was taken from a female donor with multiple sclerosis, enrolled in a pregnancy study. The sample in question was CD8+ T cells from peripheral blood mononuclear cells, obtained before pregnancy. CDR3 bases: TGTGCCAGCAGCTCCGCCAGCACCGGGGAGCTGTTTTTT. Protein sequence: CASSSASTGELFF.